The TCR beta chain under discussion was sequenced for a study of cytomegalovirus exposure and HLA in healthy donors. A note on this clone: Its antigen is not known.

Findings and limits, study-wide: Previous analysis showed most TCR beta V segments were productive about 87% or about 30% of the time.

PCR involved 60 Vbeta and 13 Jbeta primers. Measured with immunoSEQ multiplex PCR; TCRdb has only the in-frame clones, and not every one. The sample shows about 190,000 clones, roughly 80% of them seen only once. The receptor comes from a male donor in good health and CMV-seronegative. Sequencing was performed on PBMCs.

CDR3 coding DNA: TGCGCCAGCAGCCAAGATCTGGGGAGCTACGAGCAGTACTTC. Encoded protein: CASSQDLGSYEQYF. V usage is TRBV4-3 and J usage is TRBJ2-7; possibly TRBD2 for D (5 bases). Per germline, CDR1 LGHNA and CDR2 YSLEER. V was trimmed by 0 bases and J by 3 bases, leaving 9 bases between them. This CDR3 has 14 residues.